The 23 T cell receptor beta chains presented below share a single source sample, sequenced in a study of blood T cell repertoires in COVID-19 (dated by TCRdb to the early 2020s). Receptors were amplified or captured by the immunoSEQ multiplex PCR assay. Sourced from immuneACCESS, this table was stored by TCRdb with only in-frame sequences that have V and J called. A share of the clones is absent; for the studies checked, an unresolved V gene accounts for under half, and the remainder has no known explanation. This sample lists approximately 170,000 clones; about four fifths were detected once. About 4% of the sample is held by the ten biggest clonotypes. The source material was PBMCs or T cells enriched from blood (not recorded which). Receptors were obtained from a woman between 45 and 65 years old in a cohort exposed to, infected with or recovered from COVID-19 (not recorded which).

The chain's CDR3 is CASSRNTGEAFF. The CDR3 coding sequence is TGCGCCAGCAGCAGAAATACAGGGGAAGCTTTCTTT. The chain has TRBV5-1 and TRBJ1-1, with D perhaps TRBD1 (6 bases). The V end was cut by 4 bases, the J end by 8 bases, with 12 bases between. The CDR3 length is 12 residues. In germline, CDR1 is SGHRS, CDR2 YFSETQ.

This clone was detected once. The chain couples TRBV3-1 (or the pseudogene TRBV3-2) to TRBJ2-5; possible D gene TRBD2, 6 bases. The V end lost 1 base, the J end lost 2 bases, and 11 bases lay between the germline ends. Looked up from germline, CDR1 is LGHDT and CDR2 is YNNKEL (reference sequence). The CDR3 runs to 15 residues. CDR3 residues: CASSQGFSGQETQYF. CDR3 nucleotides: TGTGCCAGCAGCCAAGGATTTAGCGGACAAGAGACCCAGTACTTC.

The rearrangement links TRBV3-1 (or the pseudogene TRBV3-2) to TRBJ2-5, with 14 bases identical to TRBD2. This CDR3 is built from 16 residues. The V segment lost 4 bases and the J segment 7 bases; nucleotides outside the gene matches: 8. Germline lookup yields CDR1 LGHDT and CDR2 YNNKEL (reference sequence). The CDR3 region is CASSRSGTSGGGTQYF. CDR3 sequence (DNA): TGTGCCAGCAGCCGCTCCGGGACTAGCGGGGGAGGGACCCAGTACTTC.

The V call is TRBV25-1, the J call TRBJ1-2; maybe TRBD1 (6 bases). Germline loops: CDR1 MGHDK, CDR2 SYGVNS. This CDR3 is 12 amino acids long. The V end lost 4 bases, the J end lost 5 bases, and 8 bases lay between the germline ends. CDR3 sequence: CASSAGDYGYTF. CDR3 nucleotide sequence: TGTGCCAGCAGTGCAGGGGATTATGGCTACACCTTC.

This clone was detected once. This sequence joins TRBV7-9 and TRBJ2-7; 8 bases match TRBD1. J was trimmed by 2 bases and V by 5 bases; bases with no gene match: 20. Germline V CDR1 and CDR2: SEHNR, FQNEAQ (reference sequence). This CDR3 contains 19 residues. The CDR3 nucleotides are TGTGCCAGCAGCCCGAGCCGGGACAGGAAATCGGAGACGACCTACGAGCAGTACTTC. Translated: CASSPSRDRKSETTYEQYF.

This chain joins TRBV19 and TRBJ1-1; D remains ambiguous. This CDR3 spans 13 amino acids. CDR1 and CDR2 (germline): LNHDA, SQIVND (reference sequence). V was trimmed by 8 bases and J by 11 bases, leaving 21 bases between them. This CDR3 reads CASLSVNTLRAFF. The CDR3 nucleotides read TGTGCCAGTCTCAGCGTAAATACCTTGAGGGCTTTCTTT.

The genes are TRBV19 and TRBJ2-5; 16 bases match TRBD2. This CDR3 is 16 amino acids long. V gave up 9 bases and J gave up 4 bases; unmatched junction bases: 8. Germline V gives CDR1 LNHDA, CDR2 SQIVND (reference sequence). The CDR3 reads CARTGTSGRVGETQYF. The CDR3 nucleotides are TGTGCCAGGACCGGGACTAGCGGGAGGGTGGGAGAGACCCAGTACTTC.

Here the CDR3 reads CAGWGGKREQYF. CDR3 coding DNA: TGTGCCGGCTGGGGGGGGAAGCGGGAGCAGTACTTC. The V gene is TRBV30, the J gene TRBJ2-7; 7 positions match TRBD2. Looked up from germline, CDR1 is GTSNPN and CDR2 is SVGIG (reference sequence). There are 12 residues in the CDR3. V was pared by 8 bases and J by 7 bases, with 11 bases of the junction left unmatched.

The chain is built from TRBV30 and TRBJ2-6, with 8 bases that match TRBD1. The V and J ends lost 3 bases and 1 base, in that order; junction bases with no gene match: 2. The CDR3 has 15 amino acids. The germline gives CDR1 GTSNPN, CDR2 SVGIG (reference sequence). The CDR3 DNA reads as TGTGCCTGGAGGGACAGGGTGTCTGGGGCCAACGTCCTGACTTTC. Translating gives CAWRDRVSGANVLTF. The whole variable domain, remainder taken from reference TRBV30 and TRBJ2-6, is SQTIHQWPATLVQPVGSPLSLECTVEGTSNPNLYWYRQAAGRGLQLLFYSVGIGQISSEVPQNLSASRPQDRQFILSSKKLLLSDSGFYLCAWRDRVSGANVLTFGAGSRLTVL.

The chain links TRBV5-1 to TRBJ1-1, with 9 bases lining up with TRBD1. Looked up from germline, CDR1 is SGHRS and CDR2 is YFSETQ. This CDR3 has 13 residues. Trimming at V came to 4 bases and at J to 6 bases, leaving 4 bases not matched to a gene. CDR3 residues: CASSGQGFAEAFF. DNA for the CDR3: TGCGCCAGCAGCGGACAGGGGTTCGCTGAAGCTTTCTTT.

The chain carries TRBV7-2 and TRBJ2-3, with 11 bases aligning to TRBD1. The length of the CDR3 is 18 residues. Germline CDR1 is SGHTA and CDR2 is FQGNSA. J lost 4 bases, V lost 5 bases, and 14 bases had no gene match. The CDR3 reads CASSGRGGQGEWADTQYF. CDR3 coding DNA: TGTGCCAGCAGCGGGAGAGGGGGACAGGGGGAATGGGCAGATACGCAGTATTTT.

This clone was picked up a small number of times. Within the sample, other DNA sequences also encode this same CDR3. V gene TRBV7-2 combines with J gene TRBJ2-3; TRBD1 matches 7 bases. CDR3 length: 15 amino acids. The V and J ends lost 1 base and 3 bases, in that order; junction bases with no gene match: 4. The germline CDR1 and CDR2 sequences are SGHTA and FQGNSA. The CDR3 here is CASSLGQGSTDTQYF. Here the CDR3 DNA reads TGTGCCAGCAGCTTAGGACAGGGTAGTACAGATACGCAGTATTTT.

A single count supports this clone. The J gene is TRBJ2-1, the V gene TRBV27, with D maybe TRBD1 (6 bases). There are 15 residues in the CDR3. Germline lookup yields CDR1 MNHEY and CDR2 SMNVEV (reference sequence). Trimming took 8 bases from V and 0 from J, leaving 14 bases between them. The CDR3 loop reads CASQAYRDSYNEQFF. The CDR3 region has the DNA TGTGCCAGCCAGGCGTACAGGGACTCCTACAATGAGCAGTTCTTC.

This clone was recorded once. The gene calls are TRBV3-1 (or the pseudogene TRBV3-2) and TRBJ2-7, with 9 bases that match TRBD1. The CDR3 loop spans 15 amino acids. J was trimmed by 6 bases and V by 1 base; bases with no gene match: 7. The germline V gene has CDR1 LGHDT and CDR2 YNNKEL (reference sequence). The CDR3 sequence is CASSQVDRGFGEQYF. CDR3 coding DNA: TGTGCCAGCAGCCAAGTGGACAGGGGCTTTGGCGAGCAGTACTTC.

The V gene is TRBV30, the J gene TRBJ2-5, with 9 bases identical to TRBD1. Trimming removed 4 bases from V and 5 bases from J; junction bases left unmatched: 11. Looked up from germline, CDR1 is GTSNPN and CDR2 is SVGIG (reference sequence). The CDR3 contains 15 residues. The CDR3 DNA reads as TGTGCCTGGATTACCGGGACAGGGAATTCGGAGACCCAGTACTTC. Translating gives CAWITGTGNSETQYF.

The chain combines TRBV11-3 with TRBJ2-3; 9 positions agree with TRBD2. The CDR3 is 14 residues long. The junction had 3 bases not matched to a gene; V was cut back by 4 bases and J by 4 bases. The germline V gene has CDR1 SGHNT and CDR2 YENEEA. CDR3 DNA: TGTGCCAGCAGCTCTAGCGGGGTGGCAGATACGCAGTATTTT. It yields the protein CASSSSGVADTQYF.

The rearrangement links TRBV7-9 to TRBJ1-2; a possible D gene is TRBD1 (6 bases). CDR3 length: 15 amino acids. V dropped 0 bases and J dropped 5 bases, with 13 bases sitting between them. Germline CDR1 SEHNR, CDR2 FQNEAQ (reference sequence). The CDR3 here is CASSLATGETYGYTF. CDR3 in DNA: TGTGCCAGCAGCTTAGCGACAGGAGAGACTTATGGCTACACCTTC.

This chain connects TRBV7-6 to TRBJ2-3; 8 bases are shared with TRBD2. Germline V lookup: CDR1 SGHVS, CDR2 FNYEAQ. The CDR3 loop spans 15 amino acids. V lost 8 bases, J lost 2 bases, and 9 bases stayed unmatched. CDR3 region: CASLRLAGDTDTQYF. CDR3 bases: TGTGCCAGCCTCAGGCTAGCGGGTGACACAGATACGCAGTATTTT.

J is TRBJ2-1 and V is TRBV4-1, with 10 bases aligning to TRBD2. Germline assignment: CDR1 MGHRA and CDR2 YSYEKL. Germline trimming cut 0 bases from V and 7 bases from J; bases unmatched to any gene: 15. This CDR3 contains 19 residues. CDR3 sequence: CASSQEGTSGIARLNEQFF. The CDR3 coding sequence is TGCGCCAGCAGCCAAGAGGGAACTAGCGGGATAGCTCGTCTGAATGAGCAGTTCTTC.

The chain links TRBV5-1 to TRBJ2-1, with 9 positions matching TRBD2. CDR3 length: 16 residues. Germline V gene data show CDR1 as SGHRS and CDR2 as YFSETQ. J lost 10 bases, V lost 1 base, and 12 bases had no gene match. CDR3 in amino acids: CASSLRRGGSGEEQFF. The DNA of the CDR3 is TGCGCCAGCAGCTTGAGGCGGGGGGGATCTGGGGAAGAGCAGTTCTTC.

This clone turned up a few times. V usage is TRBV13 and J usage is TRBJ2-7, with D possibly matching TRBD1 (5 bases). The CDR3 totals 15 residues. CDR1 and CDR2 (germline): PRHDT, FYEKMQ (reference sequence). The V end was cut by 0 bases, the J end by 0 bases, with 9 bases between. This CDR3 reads CASSLGSQGSYEQYF. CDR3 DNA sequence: TGTGCCAGCAGCTTAGGGAGTCAGGGCTCCTACGAGCAGTACTTC.

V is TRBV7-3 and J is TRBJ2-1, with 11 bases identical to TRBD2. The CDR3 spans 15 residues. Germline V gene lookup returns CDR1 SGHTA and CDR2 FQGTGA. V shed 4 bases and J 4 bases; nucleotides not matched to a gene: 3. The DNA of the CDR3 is TGTGCCAGCAGCTCCGGGACTAGCGGTTACAATGAGCAGTTCTTC. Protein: CASSSGTSGYNEQFF.

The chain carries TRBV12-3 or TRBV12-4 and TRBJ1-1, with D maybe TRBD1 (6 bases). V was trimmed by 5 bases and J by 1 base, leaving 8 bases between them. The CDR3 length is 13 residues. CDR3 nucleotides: TGTGCCAGCAGTATGGACAGGAACACTGAAGCTTTCTTT. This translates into CASSMDRNTEAFF.